What follows are 7 T cell receptor beta chains derived from one specimen sequenced in a study of cytomegalovirus exposure and HLA in healthy donors. The study ran its PCR with 60 Vbeta and 13 Jbeta primers. Here immunoSEQ multiplex PCR was the method, and the copy in TCRdb shows in-frame clones only, minus some. The sample has 99,000 or so clones; 65% to 80% are singletons. The material sequenced was PBMCs. These receptors all come from a male donor in good health and CMV-seronegative.

The rearrangement links TRBV5-1 to TRBJ2-1, with a tentative D call TRBD2 (5 bases). Germline CDR1 and CDR2: SGHRS and YFSETQ. V was cut by 4 bases and J by 8 bases, with 16 bases left in between. The CDR3 runs 14 residues. The CDR3 DNA is TGCGCCAGCAGCATATCGGGGAGTGCGGATGAGCAGTTCTTC. This sequence encodes CASSISGSADEQFF.

The rearrangement joins TRBV5-4 to TRBJ2-3; TRBD2 matches at 13 bases. This CDR3 spans 14 amino acids. Trimming took 2 bases from V and 12 from J; bases not matched to a gene: 6. Germline CDR1 SGHNT, CDR2 YYREEE (reference sequence). CDR3 sequence reads: CASSLELAGGVQYF. CDR3 nucleotides: TGTGCCAGCAGCTTAGAACTAGCGGGGGGGGTTCAGTATTTT.

This chain joins TRBV19 and TRBJ1-5; 7 bases agree with TRBD1. This CDR3 has 15 amino acids. CDR1 is LNHDA and CDR2 is SQIVND in the germline V gene (reference sequence). V dropped 3 bases and J dropped 2; count of bases not matched to a gene: 4. Here the CDR3 DNA reads TGTGCCAGTAGTATCGGAACAGGGGGCAATCAGCCCCAGCATTTT. Protein: CASSIGTGGNQPQHF.

J is TRBJ2-3 and V is TRBV19; TRBD1 aligns across 7 bases. With V trimmed by 6 bases and J by 3 bases, 6 bases remained unmatched. Germline CDR1 is LNHDA and CDR2 is SQIVND (reference sequence). The CDR3 spans 14 residues. CDR3 loop: CASSIRTGTDTQYF. The CDR3 coding sequence is TGTGCCAGTAGCATAAGGACAGGAACAGATACGCAGTATTTT.

This chain connects TRBV7-8 to TRBJ2-5, with TRBD2 matching over 13 bases. CDR1 is SGHVS, CDR2 FQNEAQ, per germline. CDR3 size: 19 residues. The V gene end was trimmed by 3 bases and the J gene end by 1 base; junction bases not matched to a gene: 11. Written as DNA, the CDR3 is TGTGCCAGCAGCTTTGCCCCTCCCGGGACTAGCGGGGTCCAAGAGACCCAGTACTTC. Amino acid sequence: CASSFAPPGTSGVQETQYF.

CDR3 coding DNA: TGTGCCAGCTCACCACCGAGGCCAGGGTCGAACACTGAAGCTTTCTTT. Translated, it gives CASSPPRPGSNTEAFF. V and J are TRBV18 and TRBJ1-1; D perhaps matches TRBD1 (5 bases). The CDR3 totals 16 residues. Germline V gene data show CDR1 as KGHSH and CDR2 as LQKENI. The V end was cut by 0 bases, the J end by 1 base, with 12 bases between.

Details on this clone: Additional DNA sequences in this sample encode the identical CDR3. The gene calls are TRBV5-1 and TRBJ1-5; D possibly corresponds to TRBD1 (5 bases). The V end was cut by 1 base, the J end by 4 bases, with 6 bases between. This CDR3 contains 13 residues. Germline V lookup: CDR1 SGHRS, CDR2 YFSETQ. The chain's CDR3 is CASSLTGNQPQHF. The DNA for the CDR3 is TGCGCCAGCAGCTTGACAGGAAATCAGCCCCAGCATTTT.